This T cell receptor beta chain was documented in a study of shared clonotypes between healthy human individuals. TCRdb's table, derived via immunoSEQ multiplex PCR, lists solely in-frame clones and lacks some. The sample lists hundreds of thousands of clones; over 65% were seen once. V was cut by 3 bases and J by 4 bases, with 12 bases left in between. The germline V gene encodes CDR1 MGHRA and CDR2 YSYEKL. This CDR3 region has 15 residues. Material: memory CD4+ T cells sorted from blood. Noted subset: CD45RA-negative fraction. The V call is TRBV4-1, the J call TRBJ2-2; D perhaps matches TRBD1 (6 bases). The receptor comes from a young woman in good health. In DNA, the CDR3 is TGCGCCAGCAGCCATGGGCAGGGGATCACCGGGGAGCTGTTTTTT. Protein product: CASSHGQGITGELFF.